This TCR beta chain was recorded in a study of T cell changes during pregnancy in multiple sclerosis (dated by TCRdb to between 2018 and 2021). The study in broad terms: The study looked at changes in the T cell repertoire across pregnancy in women with multiple sclerosis.

The library was obtained by the immunoSEQ multiplex PCR assay. TCRdb holds this immuneACCESS table with in-frame rearrangements only. Some clones are missing; in checked studies, unresolved V genes explain under half, and the rest has no known cause. The sample contains about 41,000 clones, about nine tenths of them found a single time. The top ten constitute more than 0.6% of the sample. Including cysteine and phenylalanine, the CDR3 has 13 amino acids. The CDR3 DNA has 39 bases and is translated from base 1. V loses 8 bases of germline sequence and J loses 4 bases, and the interval between the two ends is 11 bases. In the germline V gene, CDR1 corresponds to MDHEN and CDR2 to SYDVKM. About this clone itself: Its antigen has not been determined. No qualities accompany the bases; no much larger clone lies one base away.

The sequencing used CD4+ T cells from peripheral blood mononuclear cells, collected in the first trimester of pregnancy. The sequence derives from a female donor with multiple sclerosis, enrolled in a pregnancy study. The rearrangement combines TRBV28 with TRBJ1-4; the D gene cannot be named for sure. The CDR3 has the sequence CASSEFFNEKLFF. The DNA sequence is given as TGTGCCAGCTCGGAGTTCTTTAATGAAAAACTGTTTTTT.